This T cell receptor beta chain was recorded in a study of cytomegalovirus exposure and HLA in healthy donors. Nominally healthy donors were sampled, though unrecorded immune exposures were likely. General study results and limits: In an earlier analysis, most TCR beta V segments were productive about 90% or about 30% of the time. TCR beta chains numbering more than 150 were designated cytomegalovirus-associated.

The CDR3 has 15 amino acids. V lost 0 bases and J lost 3; bases outside the gene matches: 3. CDR1 SGHAT and CDR2 FQDESV come from the germline V gene (reference sequence). With regard to this clone: Its cognate antigen is unknown.

Use of 60 Vbeta and 13 Jbeta primers characterized the PCR. TCRdb's table, derived via immunoSEQ multiplex PCR, lists solely in-frame clones and lacks some. The sample gives roughly 140,000 clones, almost 85% of which show up once; around 6.2% is in the top ten. Sample: PBMCs. The receptor was derived from a man aged 25 to 40 in good health and CMV-seropositive. The gene calls are TRBV11-1 and TRBJ2-7; the match to TRBD1 covers 9 bases. In DNA form, the CDR3 reads TGTGCCAGCAGCTTAGCGGGGACAGGGCTCTACGAGCAGTACTTC. This translates into CASSLAGTGLYEQYF.